Sequencing of this T cell receptor (beta chain) was carried out in a study of OX40 agonist ivuxolimab in advanced cancers. Looking at the study overall: In this cohort, patients received ivuxolimab, an agonistic anti-OX40 (CD134) antibody.

Looked up from germline, CDR1 is SEHNR and CDR2 is FQNEAQ (reference sequence). The V end lost 5 bases, the J end lost 1 base, and 9 bases lay between the germline ends. The CDR3 has 14 amino acids. Comments on this clone: Its antigen is still unknown.

Assay: immunoSEQ multiplex PCR; the TCRdb copy retains only in-frame clones and omits some. Among fewer than 60,000 clones listed, over 70% were seen once. Study-level points and caveats: Still undetermined is the antigen specificity of the expanded peripheral T cells. The authors also found low normalized T-cell clonal expansion in some nonresponders. At doses 0.1 to 3.0 mg/kg, CD4+ and CD8+ clones expanded.

This specimen was CD4+ or CD8+ T cells sorted from blood, taken in a trial of the OX40 agonist ivuxolimab. The chain has TRBV7-9 and TRBJ2-1; D is perhaps TRBD1 (6 bases). This receptor was obtained from an adult with an advanced solid tumor such as melanoma, head and neck, liver or kidney cancer. The CDR3 coding sequence is TGTGCCAGCAGCCTAGGACAGTCCTACAATGAGCAGTTCTTC. This codes for CASSLGQSYNEQFF.